The 17 T cell receptor beta chains listed next were all sequenced from one sample in a study of beta chain features in type 1 diabetes. Broader study findings: A moderate, significant TCRB CDR3 shortening appeared in type 1 diabetes across four CD4+ subsets.

For these receptors, no antigen is known. As every portion of the isolated RNA was reverse transcribed, the sequencing read expressed TCRB transcripts. The data were produced by immunoSEQ multiplex PCR, yet TCRdb's version contains in-frame clones alone and is incomplete. The sample has 120,000 to 150,000 clones; approximately 13% are singletons. Sequenced sample: central memory CD4+ T cells from blood. These receptors were taken from a young man with type 1 diabetes.

The gene calls are TRBV11-2 and TRBJ2-5; maybe TRBD2 (7 bases). Trimming cost V 0 bases and J 6 bases, with 14 bases left between them. This CDR3 region has 15 residues. Germline lookup yields CDR1 SGHAT and CDR2 FQNNGV. This CDR3 reads CASSLDRGGRKTQYF. The DNA for the CDR3 is TGTGCCAGCAGCTTAGATCGCGGGGGCCGGAAGACCCAGTACTTC.

This clone was picked up a small number of times. The rearrangement links TRBV7-9 to TRBJ2-7, with D uncertain. CDR1 SEHNR and CDR2 FQNEAQ come from the germline V gene (reference sequence). V dropped 5 bases and J dropped 5 bases, with 16 bases sitting between them. CDR3 length: 14 amino acids. The CDR3 sequence is CASSPRHALDEQYF. The CDR3 coding sequence is TGTGCCAGCAGCCCCAGACACGCTTTGGACGAGCAGTACTTC.

On this clone itself: Other DNA sequences in this sample translate to the same CDR3. The V gene is TRBV29-1, the J gene TRBJ2-5, with D maybe TRBD2 (5 bases). Trimming left V 2 bases short and J 2 bases short, with 9 bases between. The CDR3 consists of 13 residues. CDR1 is SQVTM, CDR2 ANQGSEA, per germline. CDR3 sequence (DNA): TGCAGCGTTGAAACCCCGGGGCAAGAGACCCAGTACTTC. Translation gives CSVETPGQETQYF.

J is TRBJ1-5 and V is TRBV6-6; D gene unclear. The CDR3 consists of 13 residues. V was cut by 2 bases and J by 7 bases, with 9 bases left in between. Germline values: CDR1 MNHNY, CDR2 SVGAGI (reference sequence). The chain's CDR3 is CASSYGSDQPQHF. DNA of the CDR3: TGTGCCAGCAGTTACGGGTCGGACCAGCCCCAGCATTTT.

This rearrangement joins TRBV4-1 to TRBJ1-1, with D perhaps TRBD1 (5 bases). CDR3 size: 16 residues. Trimming shortened V by 1 base and J by 0 bases, and 12 bases separated the two germline ends. From germline, CDR1 is MGHRA and CDR2 YSYEKL. The CDR3 DNA follows: TGCGCCAGCAGCCAAGGGCGGCCAGGGATGAACACTGAAGCTTTCTTT. It codes for CASSQGRPGMNTEAFF.

This chain links TRBV5-1 with TRBJ2-7; the match to TRBD2 covers 10 bases. The germline V gene encodes CDR1 SGHRS and CDR2 YFSETQ. V lost 5 bases and J lost 0; bases outside the gene matches: 2. The CDR3 covers 14 residues. In nucleotides, the CDR3 is TGCGCCAGCAGACTAGCGGGGAGCTCCTACGAGCAGTACTTC. As protein: CASRLAGSSYEQYF.

This clone has a handful of counts. The chain links TRBV10-3 to TRBJ2-7, with 11 bases that match TRBD1. J gave up 3 bases and V 5 bases, and 3 bases lay outside the gene matches. This CDR3 spans 14 amino acids. The V gene's germline CDR1 is ENHRY and CDR2 SYGVKD. The CDR3 nucleotides read TGTGCCATCAGTTTGGGACAGGGGGGCTACGAGCAGTACTTC. Residues: CAISLGQGGYEQYF.

The gene calls are TRBV2 and TRBJ1-6, with D possibly matching TRBD1 (5 bases). Per germline, CDR1 SNHLY and CDR2 FYNNEI. The CDR3 is made up of 15 amino acids. V was pared by 3 bases and J by 12 bases, with 18 bases between. CDR3 coding DNA: TGTGCCAGCAGTGAGCAGGGTATTCAAGGTGGACCCCTCCACTTT. This gives the protein CASSEQGIQGGPLHF.

This clone was detected only a few times. The same CDR3 also results from other DNA sequences found in this sample. The rearrangement joins TRBV30 to TRBJ2-7; tentatively, D is TRBD1 or TRBD2 (5 bases each). CDR1 and CDR2 from the germline V gene are GTSNPN and SVGIG (reference sequence). The CDR3 is 14 amino acids. V was pared by 2 bases and J by 1 base, with 12 bases between. CDR3 sequence reads: CAWSREGSSYEQYF. The CDR3 DNA reads as TGTGCCTGGAGTCGAGAGGGGTCATCCTACGAGCAGTACTTC.

The chain couples TRBV6-6 to TRBJ1-6; D call uncertain. The CDR3 is 12 amino acids. The V gene's germline CDR1 is MNHNY and CDR2 SVGAGI (reference sequence). The germline V and J ends were trimmed by 5 bases and 7 bases, with 6 bases remaining between them. The CDR3: CASSLGNSPLHF. The CDR3 DNA follows: TGTGCCAGCAGTCTCGGGAATTCACCCCTCCACTTT.

The chain's CDR3 is CASSSTSNRGETQYF. The CDR3 bases are TGTGCCAGCAGTTCCACTAGCAACCGGGGGGAGACCCAGTACTTC. The genes are TRBV6-1 and TRBJ2-5; possibly TRBD2 for D (6 bases). V was pared by 5 bases and J by 5 bases, with 18 bases between. Germline V gene lookup returns CDR1 MNHNS and CDR2 SASEGT. This CDR3 is built from 15 residues.

This clone showed up just a few times. The V and J genes are TRBV7-2 and TRBJ2-5; possible D gene TRBD2, 7 bases. V was shortened by 1 base and J by 2 bases, with 14 bases between the two germline ends. Germline CDR1 and CDR2: SGHTA and FQGNSA. The length of the CDR3 is 16 residues. CDR3 nucleotide sequence: TGTGCCAGCAGCTTAGTGGGGGGGCAGGGACAAGAGACCCAGTACTTC. Translating gives CASSLVGGQGQETQYF.

The chain has TRBV7-8 and TRBJ1-1; the match to TRBD1 covers 7 bases. V shed 5 bases, J shed 5 bases, and the junction held 5 bases outside the gene matches. Looked up from germline, CDR1 is SGHVS and CDR2 is FQNEAQ. The CDR3 covers 13 residues. The CDR3 region is CASSTNRGTEAFF. The CDR3 DNA sequence: TGTGCCAGCAGCACTAACAGGGGAACTGAAGCTTTCTTT.

V is TRBV19 and J is TRBJ1-6; no clear D. The CDR3 loop spans 15 amino acids. The germline CDR1 and CDR2 sequences are LNHDA and SQIVND (reference sequence). Trimming took off 7 bases at V and 8 bases at J, with 18 bases between the two ends. The CDR3 DNA sequence: TGTGCCAGTAAGATCGGGGTCTGGAACGATTCACCCCTCCACTTT. Amino acid sequence: CASKIGVWNDSPLHF.

This clone was seen a handful of times. As DNA, the CDR3 is TGTGCCAGCGGGGCAGGGGCCAGGGGTGGCTACACCTTC. Translating it yields CASGAGARGGYTF. This rearrangement joins TRBV28 to TRBJ1-2; tentatively, D is TRBD1 (6 bases). Germline CDR1 reads MDHEN; CDR2 reads SYDVKM. This CDR3 spans 13 amino acids. Trimming shortened V by 8 bases and J by 7 bases, and 17 bases separated the two germline ends.

The chain employs TRBV28 and TRBJ2-7; 7 nucleotides match TRBD2. This CDR3 contains 12 residues. The J segment lost 3 bases and the V segment lost 7 bases, leaving 3 bases of the junction unmatched. Germline loops: CDR1 MDHEN, CDR2 SYDVKM. CDR3 loop: CASTQRGYEQYF. The CDR3 bases are TGTGCCAGCACACAGCGGGGCTACGAGCAGTACTTC.

This sequence joins TRBV30 and TRBJ2-1; 7 nucleotides line up with TRBD2. The germline V gene encodes CDR1 GTSNPN and CDR2 SVGIG (reference sequence). The V segment lost 4 bases and the J segment 11 bases; nucleotides outside the gene matches: 8. The CDR3 consists of 12 residues. The CDR3 sequence: CAWNSGVPQQFF. The CDR3 nucleotides read TGTGCCTGGAACAGCGGGGTCCCACAGCAGTTCTTC. Drawing the rest from reference TRBV30 and TRBJ2-1, the complete variable domain is SQTIHQWPATLVQPVGSPLSLECTVEGTSNPNLYWYRQAAGRGLQLLFYSVGIGQISSEVPQNLSASRPQDRQFILSSKKLLLSDSGFYLCAWNSGVPQQFFGPGTRLTVL.